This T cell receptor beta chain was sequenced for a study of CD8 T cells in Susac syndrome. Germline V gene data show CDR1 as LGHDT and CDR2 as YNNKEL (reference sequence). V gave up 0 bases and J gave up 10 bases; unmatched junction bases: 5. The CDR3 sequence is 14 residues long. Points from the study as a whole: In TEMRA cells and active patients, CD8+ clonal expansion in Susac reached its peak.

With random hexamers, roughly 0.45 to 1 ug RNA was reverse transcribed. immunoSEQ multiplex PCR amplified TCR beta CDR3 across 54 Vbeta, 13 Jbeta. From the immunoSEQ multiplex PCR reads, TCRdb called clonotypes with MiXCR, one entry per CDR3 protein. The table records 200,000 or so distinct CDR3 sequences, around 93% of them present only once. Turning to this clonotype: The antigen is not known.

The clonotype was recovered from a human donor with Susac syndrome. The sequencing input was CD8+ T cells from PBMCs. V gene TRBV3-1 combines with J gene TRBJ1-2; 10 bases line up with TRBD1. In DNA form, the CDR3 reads TGTGCCAGCAGCCAAGATACGACAGGGGGCGTCTACACCTTC. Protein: CASSQDTTGGVYTF.